This entry lists 26 T cell receptor beta chains sequenced from one sample in a study of blood T cell repertoires in COVID-19. Method: immunoSEQ multiplex PCR; TCRdb's copy keeps in-frame clones and lacks some. The table records more than 150,000 clones, 75% to 80% of them present only once. Material for sequencing was peripheral blood. These receptors originate from a woman aged 70-85 years with acute or convalescent COVID-19.

The J gene is TRBJ1-3, the V gene TRBV3-1 (or the pseudogene TRBV3-2), with unresolved D. CDR1 and CDR2 (germline): LGHDT, YNNKEL (reference sequence). Trimming left V 0 bases short and J 1 base short, with 7 bases between. The CDR3 is 15 residues long. This CDR3 is CASSQDSGSGNTIYF. The CDR3 DNA is TGTGCCAGCAGCCAAGATAGCGGTTCTGGAAACACCATATATTTT.

The chain employs TRBV5-1 and TRBJ2-6; 7 nucleotides match TRBD2. The CDR3 loop spans 15 amino acids. Germline loops: CDR1 SGHRS, CDR2 YFSETQ. Trimming took 7 bases from V and 4 from J; bases not matched to a gene: 8. CDR3 in DNA: TGCGCCAGCCACGAGGGAGGGATCGGGGCCAACGTCCTGACTTTC. Protein product: CASHEGGIGANVLTF.

The chain is built from TRBV9 and TRBJ2-7, with 9 positions matching TRBD1. This CDR3 region has 15 residues. V shed 1 base and J 4 bases; nucleotides not matched to a gene: 6. From germline, CDR1 is SGDLS and CDR2 YYNGEE. Here the CDR3 reads CASSVLPGQGYEQYF. The CDR3 DNA follows: TGTGCCAGCAGCGTACTCCCGGGACAGGGATACGAGCAGTACTTC.

The rearrangement links TRBV5-1 to TRBJ1-1; perhaps TRBD1 as D (6 bases). V was pared by 1 base and J by 7 bases, with 14 bases between. Germline values: CDR1 SGHRS, CDR2 YFSETQ. This CDR3 has 14 residues. In DNA, the CDR3 is TGCGCCAGCAGCTTGTTTCCAGGGGAGGGTGAAGCTTTCTTT. The encoded protein is CASSLFPGEGEAFF.

This clone was counted a few times. This sequence joins TRBV13 and TRBJ2-1; TRBD2 agrees at 10 bases. The length of the CDR3 is 15 residues. The trim removed 6 bases at V and 3 bases at J, leaving 5 bases unmatched. The germline gives CDR1 PRHDT, CDR2 FYEKMQ (reference sequence). In nucleotides, the CDR3 is TGTGCCAGCAGGTATACTAGCGGGAACTACAATGAGCAGTTCTTC. Protein product: CASRYTSGNYNEQFF.

In its sample, this clone was seen once. The rearrangement joins TRBV7-2 to TRBJ1-2, with TRBD1 identical over 8 bases. V dropped 5 bases and J dropped 8; count of bases not matched to a gene: 13. The CDR3 extends over 15 amino acids. Germline CDR1 and CDR2: SGHTA and FQGNSA. The CDR3 sequence: CASSPMPGQEGGYTF. The CDR3 DNA follows: TGTGCCAGCAGCCCAATGCCGGGACAGGAAGGAGGCTACACCTTC.

This clone was seen only once. The chain recombines TRBV7-2 with TRBJ2-2, with 11 bases that match TRBD1. V lost 3 bases to trimming and J lost 6 bases; unmatched junction nucleotides: 0. Germline-derived CDR1 and CDR2 are SGHTA and FQGNSA. This CDR3 region has 14 residues. As DNA, the CDR3 is TGTGCCAGCAGCTTGGGACAGGGGGCCGGGGAGCTGTTTTTT. Its translation: CASSLGQGAGELFF. The whole variable domain, filled in from reference TRBV7-2 and TRBJ2-2, reads GAGVSQSPSNKVTEKGKDVELRCDPISGHTALYWYRQSLGQGLEFLIYFQGNSAPDKSGLPSDRFSAERTGGSVSTLTIQRTQQEDSAVYLCASSLGQGAGELFFGEGSRLTVL.

The sample holds a few counts of this clone. V usage is TRBV19 and J usage is TRBJ2-2, with TRBD1 matching 7 bases. The V gene end was trimmed by 8 bases and the J gene end by 4 bases; junction bases not matched to a gene: 10. CDR1 LNHDA and CDR2 SQIVND come from the germline V gene (reference sequence). The CDR3 sequence is 15 residues long. The CDR3 spells CASSFDRATTGELFF. Written as DNA, the CDR3 is TGTGCCAGTTCATTCGACAGGGCTACCACCGGGGAGCTGTTTTTT.

This clone was seen once. The gene calls are TRBV4-1 and TRBJ2-7; unclear D gene. Germline CDR1 MGHRA, CDR2 YSYEKL. CDR3 length: 15 residues. V lost 2 bases to trimming and J lost 2 bases, with 13 bases between them. The CDR3 loop is CASSQFTGSTYEQYF. The DNA for the CDR3 is TGCGCCAGCAGCCAATTCACCGGGTCCACCTACGAGCAGTACTTC.

The rearrangement joins TRBV18 to TRBJ2-7; 9 bases match TRBD2. V lost 5 bases to trimming and J lost 12 bases; unmatched junction nucleotides: 14. Germline V lookup: CDR1 KGHSH, CDR2 LQKENI. The CDR3 covers 14 residues. The CDR3 DNA reads TGTGCCAGCTCAGACGTAGGTAGCGGGAGAATTCTGTACTTC. Translation: CASSDVGSGRILYF.

V usage is TRBV5-1 and J usage is TRBJ2-7; 8 nucleotides line up with TRBD2. This CDR3 spans 13 amino acids. Germline assignment: CDR1 SGHRS and CDR2 YFSETQ. V lost 4 bases and J lost 3; bases outside the gene matches: 3. The CDR3 DNA follows: TGCGCCAGCAGCGCGGGAGGTATCTACGAGCAGTACTTC. It specifies CASSAGGIYEQYF.

The chain is built from TRBV28 and TRBJ2-7; 12 bases fit TRBD2. The trim removed 4 bases at V and 2 bases at J, leaving 6 bases unmatched. The CDR3 is 16 residues long. Germline V gene sequence: CDR1 MDHEN, CDR2 SYDVKM. The CDR3 reads CASSSTGLAGAYEQYF. The CDR3 DNA reads TGTGCCAGCAGTTCCACGGGACTAGCGGGTGCCTACGAGCAGTACTTC.

The rearrangement joins TRBV30 to TRBJ1-1; 10 positions agree with TRBD1. With 2 bases clipped from V and 11 bases from J, the junction kept 5 bases outside the gene matches. CDR1 GTSNPN and CDR2 SVGIG come from the germline V gene (reference sequence). The CDR3 is made up of 12 amino acids. CDR3 amino acids: CAWSRTGGSAFF. The CDR3, as DNA: TGTGCCTGGAGTCGGACAGGGGGTAGCGCTTTCTTT.

The chain combines TRBV13 with TRBJ1-2, with 8 positions matching TRBD1. CDR3 length: 18 residues. CDR1 and CDR2 (germline): PRHDT, FYEKMQ (reference sequence). The V gene end was trimmed by 6 bases and the J gene end by 4 bases; junction bases not matched to a gene: 19. The CDR3 is CASRLMVGQGANSYGYTF. The CDR3 DNA sequence: TGTGCCAGCAGGTTAATGGTAGGACAGGGTGCTAACTCCTATGGCTACACCTTC.

The CDR3 DNA sequence: TGTGCCAGCAGCCCTTACCACGGGGGGTCCCTAGCGGGAATGTACAATGAGCAGTTCTTC. Translated, it gives CASSPYHGGSLAGMYNEQFF. This rearrangement joins TRBV4-2 to TRBJ2-1; 9 bases are a match to TRBD2. This CDR3 is built from 20 residues. Unmatched junction bases numbered 20, after V lost 4 bases and J lost 4 bases. The germline CDR1 and CDR2 sequences are LGHNA and YNFKEQ.

The rearrangement joins TRBV5-1 to TRBJ2-1; 7 positions agree with TRBD2. CDR1 and CDR2 from the germline V gene are SGHRS and YFSETQ. The CDR3 sequence is 17 residues long. V shed 3 bases, J shed 4 bases, and the junction held 13 bases outside the gene matches. The CDR3 coding sequence is TGCGCCAGCAGCTCGACACTCCCGGGACTAACGTACAATGAGCAGTTCTTC. The encoded protein is CASSSTLPGLTYNEQFF. The full variable domain, in which reference TRBV5-1 and TRBJ2-1 provide the parts outside the CDR3, is KAGVTQTPRYLIKTRGQQVTLSCSPISGHRSVSWYQQTPGQGLQFLFEYFSETQRNKGNFPGRFSGRQFSNSRSEMNVSTLELGDSALYLCASSSTLPGLTYNEQFFGPGTRLTVL.

CDR3 in amino acids: CASTPTGTGGSYEQYF. In nucleotides, the CDR3 is TGTGCCAGTACCCCCACCGGGACAGGGGGCTCCTACGAGCAGTACTTC. The chain is built from TRBV19 and TRBJ2-7; 11 bases agree with TRBD1. V lost 7 bases, J lost 0 bases, and 8 bases stayed unmatched. Germline lookup yields CDR1 LNHDA and CDR2 SQIVND (reference sequence). This CDR3 has 16 residues. Supplemented by reference TRBV19 and TRBJ2-7, the full variable domain reads DGGITQSPKYLFRKEGQNVTLSCEQNLNHDAMYWYRQDPGQGLRLIYYSQIVNDFQKGDIAEGYSVSREKKESFPLTVTSAQKNPTAFYLCASTPTGTGGSYEQYFGPGTRLTVT.

V usage is TRBV10-2 and J usage is TRBJ2-2, with 12 bases lining up with TRBD2. V lost 8 bases and J lost 9; bases outside the gene matches: 10. Looked up from germline, CDR1 is WSHSY and CDR2 is SAAADI. CDR3 length: 15 residues. The CDR3 sequence is CASSRLAGERRELFF. CDR3 in DNA: TGCGCCAGCTCCCGACTAGCGGGAGAACGCCGGGAGCTGTTTTTT.

The sample holds a few counts of this clone. The chain is built from TRBV14 and TRBJ1-6; no clear D. V lost 1 base and J lost 7, with 8 bases in between. CDR1 is SGHDN, CDR2 FVKESK, per germline. This CDR3 contains 14 residues. The DNA for the CDR3 is TGTGCCAGCAGCCAAGTCGCAGTCAATTCACCCCTCCACTTT. Translating it yields CASSQVAVNSPLHF.

The rearrangement joins TRBV6-5 to TRBJ1-5; tentatively, D is TRBD1 (6 bases). The CDR3 has 14 residues. V was clipped by 6 bases and J by 6 bases, with 15 bases between them. Per germline, CDR1 MNHEY and CDR2 SVGAGI. The CDR3 nucleotides read TGTGCCAGCAGGCCCTACAGGGCAGGTCAGCCCCAGCATTTT. Protein sequence: CASRPYRAGQPQHF.

The CDR3 DNA is TGTGCCAGCAGCTTGCGGGGATTGTCCTACGAGCAGTACTTC. Amino acids: CASSLRGLSYEQYF. V and J are TRBV7-2 and TRBJ2-7; a possible D gene is TRBD2 (6 bases). The CDR3 loop spans 14 amino acids. Germline values: CDR1 SGHTA, CDR2 FQGNSA. V was trimmed by 3 bases and J by 1 base, leaving 10 bases between them.

The CDR3 DNA is TGTGCCTGGAGTCGGACAGGAGACTATGGCTACACCTTC. Translated: CAWSRTGDYGYTF. This chain connects TRBV30 to TRBJ1-2; 7 nucleotides align to TRBD1. Unmatched junction bases numbered 3, after V lost 2 bases and J lost 3 bases. This CDR3 comprises 13 residues. CDR1 and CDR2 from the germline V gene are GTSNPN and SVGIG (reference sequence).

The rearrangement joins TRBV7-9 to TRBJ1-2, with a weak D call TRBD1 (5 bases). The CDR3 runs to 16 residues. Per the germline V gene, CDR1 is SEHNR and CDR2 is FQNEAQ (reference sequence). The V end lost 8 bases, the J end lost 0 bases, and 19 bases lay between the germline ends. CDR3 in DNA: TGTGCCAGCTCCCGGGACTCCTTTTTATCTAACTATGGCTACACCTTC. This gives the protein CASSRDSFLSNYGYTF.

This clone occurred once. This sequence joins TRBV25-1 and TRBJ2-7; maybe TRBD2 (5 bases). V was pared by 2 bases and J by 7 bases, with 21 bases between. Germline loops: CDR1 MGHDK, CDR2 SYGVNS. The CDR3 runs to 16 residues. The CDR3 protein is CASSELGGFEGGEQYF. The DNA of the CDR3 is TGTGCCAGCAGTGAACTCGGCGGATTCGAGGGTGGGGAGCAGTACTTC.

The genes are TRBV29-1 and TRBJ2-5; 9 bases line up with TRBD2. This CDR3 contains 13 residues. V trimming: 4 bases; J trimming: 6 bases; junction bases outside the gene matches: 6. Germline CDR1 and CDR2: SQVTM and ANQGSEA. The CDR3 is CSVAREGPQTQYF. The CDR3, as DNA: TGCAGCGTTGCGCGGGAGGGCCCTCAGACCCAGTACTTC.

This clone was counted only a few times. The chain couples TRBV6-6 to TRBJ1-6, with a weak D call TRBD1 (6 bases). The CDR3 sequence is 14 residues long. Germline CDR1 MNHNY, CDR2 SVGAGI (reference sequence). Trimming left V 4 bases short and J 11 bases short, with 15 bases between. CDR3 nucleotide sequence: TGTGCCAGCAGTTCGGGGCAGGGGTATGCACCCCTCCACTTT. Translating gives CASSSGQGYAPLHF.